A single sample is the source of the 9 T cell receptor beta chains below, sequenced in a study of response to subunit inactivated influenza vaccine. TCRdb re-analysed the RT-PCR reads in MiXCR, keeping a single row per CDR3 protein. Here the sample spans 650,000 to 850,000 distinct CDR3 sequences, more than 11% being singletons. This specimen was PBMCs from blood, taken approximately 15 days before vaccination. All receptors come from a man aged 50 or older who received an inactivated influenza vaccine.

The J gene is TRBJ2-3, the V gene TRBV6-1; a weak D match, TRBD1 (5 bases). The V end lost 7 bases, the J end lost 2 bases, and 13 bases lay between the germline ends. There are 14 residues in the CDR3. Germline lookup yields CDR1 MNHNS and CDR2 SASEGT. The CDR3 DNA reads as TGTGCCAGCAAACAGGTCACCCACACAGATACGCAGTATTTT. Its protein is CASKQVTHTDTQYF.

This chain uses TRBV7-3 with TRBJ2-1, with 8 bases identical to TRBD2. J gave up 10 bases and V 4 bases, and 3 bases lay outside the gene matches. The germline CDR1 and CDR2 sequences are SGHTA and FQGTGA. The CDR3 is made up of 12 amino acids. CDR3 DNA sequence: TGTGCCAGCAGCTCCACTAGCGGAGAGCAGTTCTTC. This codes for CASSSTSGEQFF.

This clonotype was seen only a few times. CDR3 protein: CASSLLGTSGSGELFF. The CDR3 nucleotides read TGTGCCAGCAGTTTATTGGGGACTAGTGGTTCCGGGGAGCTGTTTTTT. The rearrangement joins TRBV27 to TRBJ2-2, with TRBD2 matching over 8 bases. CDR3 length: 16 residues. The V segment lost 1 base and the J segment 6 bases; nucleotides outside the gene matches: 7. The V gene's germline CDR1 is MNHEY and CDR2 SMNVEV (reference sequence).

The chain carries TRBV6-5 and TRBJ1-1, with D perhaps TRBD1 (6 bases). CDR3 length: 14 residues. Trimming stripped 0 bases from V and 4 bases from J, with 9 bases between. Germline V gene lookup returns CDR1 MNHEY and CDR2 SVGAGI. CDR3 coding DNA: TGTGCCAGCAGTTACTCAACAGGGCCCACTGAAGCTTTCTTT. As protein: CASSYSTGPTEAFF.

CDR3 sequence (DNA): TGCAGTGCGCGTCTGGGACCCAGTGGTGAGCAGTTCTTC. Translating it yields CSARLGPSGEQFF. V usage is TRBV20-1 and J usage is TRBJ2-1; D possibly uses TRBD1 or TRBD2 (5 bases each). V was clipped by 6 bases and J by 9 bases, with 18 bases between them. The V gene's germline CDR1 is DFQATT and CDR2 SNEGSKA (reference sequence). This CDR3 spans 13 amino acids.

The table lists this clonotype with a few counts. The rearrangement links TRBV4-2 to TRBJ2-7; 9 nucleotides match TRBD2. V dropped 0 bases and J dropped 4; count of bases not matched to a gene: 1. Germline V gives CDR1 LGHNA, CDR2 YNFKEQ. CDR3 size: 14 residues. The CDR3 region has the DNA TGTGCCAGCAGCCAAGATACTAGCGGGTACGAGCAGTACTTC. Translation: CASSQDTSGYEQYF.

The chain links TRBV6-2 or TRBV6-3 to TRBJ2-2, with 8 bases identical to TRBD1. The germline CDR1 and CDR2 sequences are MNHEY and SVGEGT. The CDR3 is 17 residues long. J lost 7 bases, V lost 6 bases, and 16 bases had no gene match. CDR3 DNA sequence: TGTGCCAGCAGAAGAGGGTCCAGCAGGGGGCTTGGCGGGGAGCTGTTTTTT. It encodes CASRRGSSRGLGGELFF.

The rearrangement joins TRBV28 to TRBJ2-7, with 11 bases matching TRBD2. The V segment lost 7 bases and the J segment 3 bases; nucleotides outside the gene matches: 8. The CDR3 has 15 amino acids. Germline loops: CDR1 MDHEN, CDR2 SYDVKM. DNA for the CDR3: TGTGCCAGCACCTGGGGAGGGACTAGCGGCTACGAGCAGTACTTC. Translated, it gives CASTWGGTSGYEQYF.

Comments on this clonotype: This may come from a read error, since a much larger clone is one base off. The CDR3 here is CASSALWDHFEQYF. The CDR3 nucleotides are TGCGCCAGCAGCGCTCTGTGGGACCATTTCGAGCAGTACTTC. This rearrangement joins TRBV5-1 to TRBJ2-7, with D tentatively TRBD1 or TRBD2 (5 bases each). The CDR3 loop spans 14 amino acids. The germline CDR1 and CDR2 sequences are SGHRS and YFSETQ. V lost 4 bases and J lost 6, with 17 bases in between.